The TCR beta chain described here comes from a study of T cell responses to AZD1222 COVID-19 vaccine. Study-wide results and caveats: Compared with day 0, the breadth and depth of the Spike-specific TCR repertoire rose significantly after two doses of AZD1222.

The repertoire was sequenced with immunoSEQ multiplex PCR; TCRdb's copy has only in-frame clones and lacks some. The table shows under 130,000 clones, with around 94% occurring only once. Note on this clone: The antigen is undetermined.

CDR1 is SGHVS and CDR2 is FQNEAQ in the germline V gene. Trimming left V 5 bases short and J 0 bases short, with 19 bases between. The CDR3 contains 18 residues. This sample comprised peripheral blood, obtained on day 0 of AZD1222 vaccination. This TCR came from an adult in good health. The chain uses TRBV7-8 and TRBJ2-2; D is undetermined. The CDR3: CASSPALVGGANTGELFF. CDR3 nucleotide sequence: TGTGCCAGCAGCCCCGCGTTAGTGGGCGGCGCGAACACCGGGGAGCTGTTTTTT.